Listed here are 23 T cell receptor beta chains from one sample, sequenced in a study of T-cell reconstitution after alpha-beta-depleted transplantation in children. Using unique molecular identifiers, the investigators prepared the TCRbeta library. Each CDR3 protein is one row after TCRdb ran MiXCR on the PCR reads. Of about 340,000 distinct CDR3 sequences listed, around 15% were seen once; the top ten hold around 41%. Sample: PBMCs, mostly from graft donor cells, taken 360 days after TCRalphabeta/CD19-depleted stem cell transplant. These TCRs come from a male patient aged 2-9 years who had a stem cell transplant for acute lymphoblastic leukemia, so the T cells may come from the graft donor.

The V gene is TRBV7-8, the J gene TRBJ1-1; maybe TRBD1 (5 bases). Germline loops: CDR1 SGHVS, CDR2 FQNEAQ. There are 18 residues in the CDR3. Trimming took off 0 bases at V and 0 bases at J, with 17 bases between the two ends. CDR3 region: CASSLALTRGDLNTEAFF. As DNA, the CDR3 is TGTGCCAGCAGCTTAGCGTTGACGAGGGGAGACCTGAACACTGAAGCTTTCTTT.

This clonotype was recorded a few times. The J gene is TRBJ2-5, the V gene TRBV30; a weak D match, TRBD1 (7 bases). Germline V CDR1 and CDR2: GTSNPN, SVGIG (reference sequence). The CDR3 spans 14 residues. The V gene lost 1 base and the J gene lost 2 bases, with 11 bases spanning the gap. In DNA, the CDR3 is TGTGCCTGGAGTGGGGGGGACAGTCAAGAGACCCAGTACTTC. Its protein is CAWSGGDSQETQYF.

J is TRBJ2-3 and V is TRBV4-3; D is uncertain. The CDR3 runs 16 residues. The germline gives CDR1 LGHNA, CDR2 YSLEER. Trimming removed 0 bases from V and 2 bases from J, with 12 bases in between. CDR3 sequence reads: CASSQEVAAFTDTQYF. CDR3 sequence (DNA): TGCGCCAGCAGCCAAGAGGTTGCGGCGTTCACAGATACGCAGTATTTT.

The sample holds a few counts of this clonotype. The chain is built from TRBV4-1 and TRBJ1-2; tentatively, D is TRBD1 (6 bases). This CDR3 comprises 15 residues. Germline-derived CDR1 and CDR2 are MGHRA and YSYEKL. With 3 bases removed from V and 4 bases from J, the gap between germline ends came to 15 bases. CDR3 bases: TGCGCCAGCAGCCATGCCCCCACAGGGACCTATGGCTACACCTTC. This translates into CASSHAPTGTYGYTF.

Ten or more counts support this clonotype. The chain uses TRBV10-3 and TRBJ2-1, with 10 bases lining up with TRBD1. This CDR3 spans 16 amino acids. Germline CDR1 reads ENHRY; CDR2 reads SYGVKD. J lost 1 base, V lost 2 bases, and 2 bases had no gene match. Written as DNA, the CDR3 is TGTGCCATCAGTGAGGACAGGGGGCGATCCTACAATGAGCAGTTCTTC. This codes for CAISEDRGRSYNEQFF.

The genes are TRBV7-9 and TRBJ2-1; 8 bases match TRBD1. The CDR3 extends over 12 amino acids. Trimming took 5 bases from V and 10 from J; bases not matched to a gene: 4. Looked up from germline, CDR1 is SEHNR and CDR2 is FQNEAQ (reference sequence). The CDR3 loop reads CASSRDRTEQFF. CDR3 nucleotides: TGTGCCAGCAGCCGGGACAGGACCGAGCAGTTCTTC.

This clonotype was counted ten times or more. This chain connects TRBV20-1 to TRBJ2-2; 11 positions match TRBD2. This CDR3 region has 14 residues. Trimming at V came to 6 bases and at J to 7 bases, leaving 7 bases not matched to a gene. From germline, CDR1 is DFQATT and CDR2 SNEGSKA (reference sequence). The CDR3 loop reads CSARTSGSVGELFF. The CDR3 DNA reads as TGCAGTGCAAGAACTAGCGGGAGCGTCGGGGAGCTGTTTTTT.

This clonotype appeared a few times. The genes are TRBV3-1 and TRBJ1-6; the D gene is possibly TRBD1 (5 bases). Trimming took off 0 bases at V and 10 bases at J, with 10 bases between the two ends. This CDR3 has 14 amino acids. CDR1 is LGHDT, CDR2 YNNKEL, per germline (reference sequence). The CDR3 loop is CASSQERGRSPLHF. The CDR3 region has the DNA TGTGCCAGCAGCCAAGAAAGGGGAAGATCACCCCTCCACTTT.

This clonotype was observed at least ten times. The V and J genes are TRBV7-8 and TRBJ2-3, with 12 bases that match TRBD2. J gave up 4 bases and V 6 bases, and 17 bases lay outside the gene matches. The CDR3 consists of 19 residues. Germline-derived CDR1 and CDR2 are SGHVS and FQNEAQ. In DNA, the CDR3 is TGTGCCAGCAGGACCGGGACTAGCGGGCAAAGACGCATCGCAGATACGCAGTATTTT. Its protein is CASRTGTSGQRRIADTQYF.

This clonotype was detected many times. This chain joins TRBV10-3 and TRBJ2-7; D is unclear. The V and J ends lost 2 bases and 0 bases respectively, with 11 bases between them. The CDR3 is made up of 15 amino acids. Germline values: CDR1 ENHRY, CDR2 SYGVKD. The CDR3 nucleotides read TGTGCCATCAGTGAGGCTAAACTAAGCTCCTACGAGCAGTACTTC. Translation gives CAISEAKLSSYEQYF.

This clonotype was detected ten times or more. V and J are TRBV29-1 and TRBJ2-1; 13 bases agree with TRBD2. Trimming took 6 bases from V and 15 from J; bases not matched to a gene: 8. Per the germline V gene, CDR1 is SQVTM and CDR2 is ANQGSEA. The length of the CDR3 is 12 residues. CDR3 coding DNA: TGCAGCGTCCATGGACTAGCGGGAGAATTGTTCTTC. Protein product: CSVHGLAGELFF.

This clonotype was observed many times. The chain recombines TRBV27 with TRBJ2-1; no clear D. Deletions cut 4 bases from V and 9 bases from J, with 10 bases between. CDR3 length: 12 amino acids. Per germline, CDR1 MNHEY and CDR2 SMNVEV (reference sequence). The CDR3 DNA sequence: TGTGCCAGCAGTTCTCTCTTTCGTGAGCAGTTCTTC. Protein: CASSSLFREQFF.

The sample holds many counts of this clonotype. This sequence joins TRBV5-1 and TRBJ2-2, with D possibly matching TRBD1 (7 bases). This CDR3 has 16 amino acids. Germline CDR1 and CDR2: SGHRS and YFSETQ. The V and J ends lost 1 base and 4 bases respectively, with 14 bases between them. The CDR3 reads CASSLKAGGSTGELFF. CDR3 nucleotide sequence: TGCGCCAGCAGCTTGAAGGCAGGGGGGAGCACCGGGGAGCTGTTTTTT. The full variable domain, with the rest looked up from reference TRBV5-1 and TRBJ2-2, is KAGVTQTPRYLIKTRGQQVTLSCSPISGHRSVSWYQQTPGQGLQFLFEYFSETQRNKGNFPGRFSGRQFSNSRSEMNVSTLELGDSALYLCASSLKAGGSTGELFFGEGSRLTVL.

The rearrangement uses TRBV2 and TRBJ2-7, with 9 bases aligning to TRBD2. Per the germline V gene, CDR1 is SNHLY and CDR2 is FYNNEI. V was pared by 7 bases and J by 6 bases, with 13 bases of the junction left unmatched. This CDR3 spans 15 amino acids. CDR3 amino acids: CASKLLAGAPFEQYF. Here the CDR3 DNA reads TGTGCCAGCAAGCTTTTAGCGGGAGCCCCTTTCGAGCAGTACTTC.

The table lists this clonotype with many counts. The chain joins TRBV28 to TRBJ2-7, with D possibly TRBD2 on 6 matching bases. V shed 5 bases and J shed 3 bases, with 17 bases lying between them. Germline CDR1 and CDR2: MDHEN and SYDVKM. The CDR3 runs to 15 residues. The CDR3 DNA is TGTGCCAGCAGTCAGGCCCCGGGGGAATACTACGAGCAGTACTTC. Translation gives CASSQAPGEYYEQYF. Complete variable domain (other parts from reference TRBV28 and TRBJ2-7): DVKVTQSSRYLVKRTGEKVFLECVQDMDHENMFWYRQDPGLGLRLIYFSYDVKMKEKGDIPEGYSVSREKKERFSLILESASTNQTSMYLCASSQAPGEYYEQYFGPGTRLTVT.

The chain joins TRBV7-2 to TRBJ2-7; 14 nucleotides line up with TRBD2. Trimming took 5 bases from V and 5 from J; bases not matched to a gene: 5. CDR1 and CDR2 from the germline V gene are SGHTA and FQGNSA. The CDR3 consists of 15 residues. CDR3 loop: CASSPWTSGRNEQYF. Written as DNA, the CDR3 is TGTGCCAGCAGCCCCTGGACTAGCGGGAGGAACGAGCAGTACTTC.

This clonotype showed up many times. The V and J genes are TRBV4-1 and TRBJ2-7, with 12 bases identical to TRBD1. Per the germline V gene, CDR1 is MGHRA and CDR2 is YSYEKL. Germline trimming cut 6 bases from V and 6 bases from J; bases unmatched to any gene: 9. The CDR3 covers 15 residues. The CDR3 reads CASRPGTGGPLEQYF. CDR3 bases: TGCGCCAGCAGACCCGGGACAGGGGGCCCTCTCGAGCAGTACTTC.

This rearrangement joins TRBV20-1 to TRBJ2-1; TRBD2 matches at 7 bases. This CDR3 contains 14 residues. Unmatched junction bases numbered 5, after V lost 0 bases and J lost 6 bases. Germline assignment: CDR1 DFQATT and CDR2 SNEGSKA (reference sequence). The CDR3 sequence is CSARDSGPLNEQFF. DNA of the CDR3: TGCAGTGCTAGAGATAGCGGGCCCCTCAATGAGCAGTTCTTC.

This clonotype was found many times. This rearrangement joins TRBV5-1 to TRBJ2-1; tentative D call: TRBD2 (5 bases). The CDR3 covers 15 residues. Looked up from germline, CDR1 is SGHRS and CDR2 is YFSETQ. V shed 2 bases and J shed 3 bases, with 12 bases lying between them. The CDR3: CASSFLLGNYNEQFF. CDR3 DNA sequence: TGCGCCAGCAGCTTTTTACTAGGTAACTACAATGAGCAGTTCTTC.

This rearrangement joins TRBV21-1 to TRBJ1-5; the table's D gene call, TRBD1, was not cross checked with the DNA. TRBV21-1 corresponds to a pseudogene. The CDR3 loop spans 18 amino acids. This CDR3 reads CASSKGHRGRESNQPQHF. The CDR3 coding sequence is TGTGCCAGCAGCAAAGGGCACAGGGGGCGTGAGAGCAATCAGCCCCAGCATTTT.

This clonotype was counted ten times or more. The gene calls are TRBV4-2 and TRBJ2-2; 8 nucleotides align to TRBD2. The ends lost 2 bases at V and 5 bases at J; junction bases unmatched: 7. The CDR3 contains 16 residues. CDR1 LGHNA and CDR2 YNFKEQ come from the germline V gene. CDR3 DNA: TGTGCCAGCAGCCAATACCGGGAGGGCCGTACCGGGGAGCTGTTTTTT. Its protein product is CASSQYREGRTGELFF.

In this sample, this clonotype turned up many times. The rearrangement joins TRBV28 to TRBJ2-3; 7 bases match TRBD1. After removal of 2 bases from V and 1 base from J, the junction contained 3 bases not matched to a gene. Germline V gene sequence: CDR1 MDHEN, CDR2 SYDVKM. This CDR3 is built from 15 residues. The CDR3 sequence is CASSLTGVGTDTQYF. As DNA, the CDR3 is TGTGCCAGCAGTTTAACAGGGGTCGGCACAGATACGCAGTATTTT.

This clonotype has only a few counts. The chain joins TRBV20-1 to TRBJ2-1, with 9 bases lining up with TRBD2. The germline gives CDR1 DFQATT, CDR2 SNEGSKA (reference sequence). Unmatched junction bases numbered 11, after V lost 6 bases and J lost 5 bases. The CDR3 length is 15 residues. The CDR3 is CSAAQTSGGHNEQFF. The DNA of the CDR3 is TGCAGTGCCGCCCAGACTAGCGGAGGCCACAATGAGCAGTTCTTC.